This TCR beta chain was retrieved from a study of post-analysis software for immune sequencing data. This clonotype was seen more than once but under ten times. Its antigen is currently unknown. Study results and limitations: Five TRBV segments occurring more often in patients than controls included TRBV5-6, TRBV5-1 and TRBV20-1. Samples from a shared batch, those prepared together, strongly co-clustered by F measure. The study found significantly lower normalized Chao1 diversity in multiple sclerosis patients than in controls.

cDNA libraries of TCR beta carried unique molecular identifiers. MiXCR was run by TCRdb on the PCR reads, yielding one entry per CDR3 protein. The table lists hundreds of thousands of distinct CDR3 sequences, approximately 59% of them singletons, with about 11% in the top ten. Germline CDR1 SGHTA, CDR2 FQGTGA. V was trimmed by 4 bases and J by 7 bases, leaving 8 bases between them. This CDR3 spans 12 amino acids. The specimen sequenced was blood. The origin of this receptor is a girl between 2 and 10 years old with multiple sclerosis. V and J are TRBV7-3 and TRBJ2-1, with a tentative D call TRBD1 (5 bases). The CDR3 sequence is CASSSKGNEQFF. CDR3 bases: TGTGCCAGCAGCTCTAAGGGGAATGAGCAGTTCTTC.